A selection of T cell receptor beta chains follows, all from one sample in a study of cytomegalovirus exposure and HLA in healthy donors. Profiled with immunoSEQ multiplex PCR; TCRdb holds only in-frame clones, not every one. The sample shows roughly 100,000 clones, over 75% of them seen only once. The source material was PBMCs. These receptors were collected from a female donor in good health and CMV-seropositive. Both conserved end residues are part of each CDR3. The order of the fields is D gene, clone size, V gene, J gene, CDR3 DNA, CDR3 protein. The D gene is left open where the match is weak. Not every row has a clone size; where given, it reads once, few, many or a size class.

D gene: TRBD2
clone size: -
V gene: TRBV4-2
J gene: TRBJ2-3
CDR3 DNA: TGTGCCAGCAGCCAACCGACTAGCGGGGGGGTGCGGGATACGCAGTATTTT
CDR3 protein: CASSQPTSGGVRDTQYF

D gene: TRBD2
clone size: once
V gene: TRBV10-2
J gene: TRBJ2-1
CDR3 DNA: TGCGCCAGCAGTGCAATCTCGCGGGGGGCCTACAATGAGCAGTTCTTC
CDR3 protein: CASSAISRGAYNEQFF

D gene: TRBD1
clone size: -
V gene: TRBV28
J gene: TRBJ2-7
CDR3 DNA: TGTGCCAGCAACCCGACAGGGCCGAACTACGAGCAGTACTTC
CDR3 protein: CASNPTGPNYEQYF

D gene: -
clone size: -
V gene: TRBV7-9
J gene: TRBJ1-3
CDR3 DNA: TGTGCCAGCAGCCGTGTGGAGTCTGGAAACACCATATATTTT
CDR3 protein: CASSRVESGNTIYF

D gene: -
clone size: few
V gene: TRBV6-5
J gene: TRBJ2-3
CDR3 DNA: TGTGCCAGCAGTTATGATGGGGCGGGCACAGATACGCAGTATTTT
CDR3 protein: CASSYDGAGTDTQYF

D gene: -
clone size: -
V gene: TRBV19
J gene: TRBJ1-3
CDR3 DNA: TGTGCCAGTAGATCGAGCCTCTCTGGAAACACCATATATTTT
CDR3 protein: CASRSSLSGNTIYF

D gene: -
clone size: -
V gene: TRBV2
J gene: TRBJ2-7
CDR3 DNA: TGTGCCAGCAGCGAACCCCCGGGCTACGAGCAGTACTTC
CDR3 protein: CASSEPPGYEQYF

D gene: -
clone size: once
V gene: TRBV5-1
J gene: TRBJ2-7
CDR3 DNA: TGCGCCAGCAGCTCGGGTACTACAGGGTTCAACGAGCAGTACTTC
CDR3 protein: CASSSGTTGFNEQYF

D gene: TRBD2
clone size: -
V gene: TRBV6-1
J gene: TRBJ2-3
CDR3 DNA: TGTGCCAGCAGTGAGACTAGCGGGGTTTCAGATACGCAGTATTTT
CDR3 protein: CASSETSGVSDTQYF

D gene: TRBD2
clone size: -
V gene: TRBV19
J gene: TRBJ2-7
CDR3 DNA: TGTGCCAGTAGTATAGGGGCCGGGACTAGCGTCTACCACGAGCAGTACTTC
CDR3 protein: CASSIGAGTSVYHEQYF

D gene: -
clone size: -
V gene: TRBV5-3
J gene: TRBJ1-1
CDR3 DNA: TGTGCCAGAAGCTTGTCCGAACAGGGAACCACTGAAGCTTTCTTT
CDR3 protein: CARSLSEQGTTEAFF

D gene: -
clone size: -
V gene: TRBV6-5
J gene: TRBJ2-3
CDR3 DNA: TGTGCCAGCAGTTACTCTCCGGGGGGCACAGATACGCAGTATTTT
CDR3 protein: CASSYSPGGTDTQYF

D gene: TRBD1
clone size: few
V gene: TRBV29-1
J gene: TRBJ1-5
CDR3 DNA: TGCAGCGTAGCGGACAGGTTTGATCAGCCCCAGCATTTT
CDR3 protein: CSVADRFDQPQHF

D gene: TRBD2
clone size: -
V gene: TRBV19
J gene: TRBJ2-4
CDR3 DNA: TGTGCCAGTAGTATAGGAGCGGGGGGCCTACAAGTCCCAAACATTCAGTACTTC
CDR3 protein: CASSIGAGGLQVPNIQYF

D gene: TRBD1
clone size: few
V gene: TRBV4-1
J gene: TRBJ2-6
CDR3 DNA: TGCGCCAGCAGCCAAGTCGACAGGGCTGGGGCCAACGTCCTGACTTTC
CDR3 protein: CASSQVDRAGANVLTF

D gene: TRBD1
clone size: -
V gene: TRBV12-5
J gene: TRBJ1-1
CDR3 DNA: TGTGCTAGTGGCCAACAGGGGAGGACTGAAGCTTTCTTT
CDR3 protein: CASGQQGRTEAFF